A single sample is the source of the 14 T cell receptor beta chains below, sequenced in a study of T cell responses to AZD1222 COVID-19 vaccine. Measured with immunoSEQ multiplex PCR; TCRdb has only the in-frame clones, and not every one. Of fewer than 130,000 clones listed, 94% were seen once; the top ten hold 2.9%. The source was peripheral blood, collected 28 days after the second AZD1222 dose. The source is an adult who received the AZD1222 COVID-19 vaccine.

A single count supports this clone. The rearrangement joins TRBV27 to TRBJ2-3; 7 bases agree with TRBD2. This CDR3 spans 15 amino acids. Trimming cost V 7 bases and J 2 bases; bases outside gene matches: 9. Germline lookup yields CDR1 MNHEY and CDR2 SMNVEV (reference sequence). In nucleotides, the CDR3 is TGTGCCAGCAATACCGGGACTACAAACACAGATACGCAGTATTTT. Protein: CASNTGTTNTDTQYF.

This chain links TRBV4-2 with TRBJ2-5, with TRBD1 identical over 11 bases. With V trimmed by 3 bases and J by 5 bases, 11 bases remained unmatched. Germline V CDR1 and CDR2: LGHNA, YNFKEQ. The CDR3 is made up of 17 amino acids. This CDR3 is CASSHGDRGAGGETQYF. The CDR3 bases are TGTGCCAGCAGCCATGGGGACAGGGGGGCCGGGGGTGAGACCCAGTACTTC.

The V and J genes are TRBV2 and TRBJ2-2; no reliable D call. The V end lost 7 bases, the J end lost 3 bases, and 9 bases lay between the germline ends. Germline V CDR1 and CDR2: SNHLY, FYNNEI. CDR3 length: 13 amino acids. Written as DNA, the CDR3 is TGTGCCAGCAACCCCGGGTACACCGGGGAGCTGTTTTTT. It translates to CASNPGYTGELFF.

Here the CDR3 DNA reads TGTGCCAGCAGTTACGGCCAGGGCCCCTATGGCTACACCTTC. Protein: CASSYGQGPYGYTF. V gene TRBV6-5 combines with J gene TRBJ1-2; tentatively, D is TRBD1 (5 bases). From germline, CDR1 is MNHEY and CDR2 SVGAGI. CDR3 length: 14 residues. Trimming left V 2 bases short and J 4 bases short, with 11 bases between.

The CDR3 DNA follows: TGTGCCAGTAGTATAGGGGGGACCCACACTGAAGCTTTCTTT. This codes for CASSIGGTHTEAFF. The chain uses TRBV19 and TRBJ1-1; D perhaps matches TRBD1 (5 bases). This CDR3 is 14 amino acids long. V was trimmed by 1 base and J by 3 bases, leaving 9 bases between them. Germline V CDR1 and CDR2: LNHDA, SQIVND (reference sequence).

J is TRBJ2-1 and V is TRBV4-1; 7 bases align to TRBD2. Germline V lookup: CDR1 MGHRA, CDR2 YSYEKL. This CDR3 has 15 amino acids. V lost 1 base, J lost 8 bases, and 8 bases stayed unmatched. CDR3 DNA: TGCGCCAGCAGCCAAGCACGGGAGGTTGGCTATGAGCAGTTCTTC. As protein: CASSQAREVGYEQFF.

The V call is TRBV5-5, the J call TRBJ2-7; D might be TRBD2 (7 bases). The CDR3 runs 14 residues. Germline assignment: CDR1 SGHKS and CDR2 YYEKEE (reference sequence). Trimming removed 2 bases at V and 2 bases at J, with 11 bases between. This CDR3 is CASSFTGTTYEQYF. CDR3 sequence (DNA): TGTGCCAGCAGCTTTACAGGGACTACCTACGAGCAGTACTTC.

The rearrangement joins TRBV21-1 to TRBJ1-1; TRBD1, as called in the table, went unchecked against the DNA. TRBV21-1 is annotated as a pseudogene. The CDR3 sequence is 15 residues long. The CDR3 nucleotides are TGTGCCAGCAGCAAACCCGAACAGGGGAACACTGAAGCTTTCTTT. Protein product: CASSKPEQGNTEAFF.

The chain recombines TRBV6-2 or TRBV6-3 with TRBJ2-5; D is perhaps TRBD2 (6 bases). The V gene's germline CDR1 is MNHEY and CDR2 SVGEGT. Between the trimmed V and J ends, which lost 4 bases and 9 bases, there was a span of 27 bases. The CDR3 spans 17 residues. CDR3 nucleotide sequence: TGTGCCAGCAGTTGGAGGATCCGGGACGGGGGAAGGGTGGCCCAGTACTTC. Its protein is CASSWRIRDGGRVAQYF.

This sequence joins TRBV3-1 (or the pseudogene TRBV3-2) and TRBJ1-1; D perhaps matches TRBD1 (6 bases). The V gene lost 5 bases and the J gene lost 8 bases, with 18 bases spanning the gap. Germline V gene sequence: CDR1 LGHDT, CDR2 YNNKEL (reference sequence). This CDR3 has 14 amino acids. The CDR3 nucleotides are TGTGCCAGCAGCTTTCCGGGACAAGACGCCGAAGCTTTCTTT. This codes for CASSFPGQDAEAFF.

V gene TRBV29-1 combines with J gene TRBJ1-1, with D tentatively TRBD1 (6 bases). V dropped 7 bases and J dropped 1 base, with 10 bases sitting between them. The CDR3 covers 12 residues. The germline V gene encodes CDR1 SQVTM and CDR2 ANQGSEA. This CDR3 reads CSAPTGNTEAFF. The CDR3 bases are TGCAGCGCCCCGACAGGGAACACTGAAGCTTTCTTT.

The V and J genes are TRBV9 and TRBJ1-1; D possibly corresponds to TRBD1 (5 bases). This CDR3 has 15 residues. Germline V gives CDR1 SGDLS, CDR2 YYNGEE. V was clipped by 0 bases and J by 3 bases, with 12 bases between them. The CDR3 nucleotides read TGTGCCAGCAGCGTAGAAAGGGGCGCCTACACTGAAGCTTTCTTT. Residues: CASSVERGAYTEAFF.

The table lists this clone with a count of one. The rearrangement links TRBV6-5 to TRBJ1-6; 8 bases fit TRBD1. Germline V gene sequence: CDR1 MNHEY, CDR2 SVGAGI. This CDR3 spans 16 amino acids. V gave up 3 bases and J gave up 9 bases; unmatched junction bases: 10. The CDR3 DNA sequence: TGTGCCAGCAGTTATCGGGGACAGGTGAAGGGTTCACCCCTCCACTTT. Residues: CASSYRGQVKGSPLHF.

This clone showed up just once. The chain combines TRBV6-5 with TRBJ1-2; no reliable D call. The V gene's germline CDR1 is MNHEY and CDR2 SVGAGI. Trimming shortened V by 2 bases and J by 6 bases, and 7 bases separated the two germline ends. The CDR3 length is 12 residues. The CDR3 loop reads CASSYAGNGYTF. The CDR3 DNA is TGTGCCAGCAGTTACGCGGGTAATGGCTACACCTTC.